The rows below give T cell receptor beta chains drawn from one sample of a study of radiation and T cells in renal cell carcinoma. The assay was immunoSEQ multiplex PCR, and TCRdb's table has in-frame clones only and misses some. The data show roughly 150,000 clones, approximately 88% seen once. Sample: blood, taken from a patient whose treatment included radiotherapy and nephrectomy. The receptors derive from a woman in her forties or fifties with renal cell carcinoma. The conserved cysteine and the conserved F or W are not part of the CDR3 here.

11	TRBV6-1	TRBJ1-1	ASIQGLNTEAF
10	TRBV7-9	TRBJ2-5	ASSPLGETQY
12	TRBV6-5	TRBJ2-7	ASKRDPPTYEQY
13	TRBV19	TRBJ2-3	ASSPSGVITDTQY
14	TRBV9	TRBJ1-2	ASSVAGTAGDGGYT
13	TRBV7-2	TRBJ1-5	ASSLSHYSNQPQH
9	TRBV20-1	TRBJ2-1	RGVTGDEQF
10	TRBV29-1	TRBJ1-2	SGRDGSYGYT
13	TRBV11-2	TRBJ2-2	ASSRSGGATGELF
15	TRBV5-8	TRBJ2-2	ASSLAGTSAAGGELF
13	TRBV5-1	TRBJ2-2	ASSFTGGRVGELF
10	TRBV7-2	TRBJ2-7	ASSLGFYEQY
13	TRBV7-2	TRBJ1-2	ASSSTGGASYGYT
14	TRBV5-1	TRBJ2-7	ASSPGTGRISYEQY
9	TRBV7-2	TRBJ1-2	ASSLWTGYT
17	TRBV12-2	TRBJ2-7	ASRLAFYLRDRGSYEQY
13	TRBV7-8	TRBJ1-5	ASSKPGVSNQPQH
13	TRBV5-1	TRBJ2-1	ASSLGADRGNEQF
14	TRBV5-4	TRBJ2-6	ASSPWKQTGANVLT
11	TRBV29-1	TRBJ2-5	SVENSGVGDQY
15	TRBV18	TRBJ2-1	ASSPPRLAGGLDEQF
11	TRBV2	TRBJ1-1	ASSGGLGAEAF
15	TRBV11-3	TRBJ2-7	ASSHRSGTGSKDEQY
12	TRBV11-2	TRBJ2-7	ASSFSGTDYEQY
12	TRBV25-1	TRBJ1-2	ASSESLANYGYT
14	TRBV6-6	TRBJ1-5	ASSFTGQGEGQPQH
13	TRBV5-4	TRBJ1-6	ASSLATFRNSPLH
10	TRBV7-9	TRBJ2-7	ASSILNYEQY
13	TRBV15	TRBJ2-1	ATSRERQLYNEQF
11	TRBV19	TRBJ1-2	ASSSGLVYGYT
17	TRBV7-9	TRBJ2-3	ASSYRRDRGGGGTDTQY
12	TRBV6-1	TRBJ1-5	ASTSYASNQPQH
12	TRBV19	TRBJ1-2	ASSSTGGNYGYT
11	TRBV25-1	TRBJ2-2	FRTGDRTGELF
11	TRBV5-1	TRBJ1-1	ASSTGGDTEAF
18	TRBV7-7	TRBJ2-7	ASSSGLFGTGTGSTYEQY
11	TRBV7-9	TRBJ1-1	ASSPFLNTEAF
11	TRBV7-2	TRBJ2-7	ASSPGTANEQY
13	TRBV14	TRBJ2-1	ASSRTGLSYNEQF
12	TRBV13	TRBJ2-5	ASSFNRGQETQY
11	TRBV6-6	TRBJ2-7	ASSLGTHYEQY
12	TRBV2	TRBJ1-1	ASSSEGVGTEAF
11	TRBV7-9	-	ASLGDSTYEQY
13	TRBV10-1	TRBJ2-7	ASSETGRAPHEQY
13	TRBV19	TRBJ2-5	ASSISGQSTETQY
11	TRBV27	TRBJ1-2	ASSQQGYYGYT
14	TRBV15	TRBJ1-4	ATSRDASGTGKKLF
15	TRBV7-9	TRBJ2-1	ASSLESTSGGYNEQF